This T cell receptor (beta chain) came from a study of radiation and T cells in renal cell carcinoma. Noted time point: blood 2 weeks post-SBRT. Indicated treatment: 15 Gy SBRT to primary tumor, nephrectomy 4 weeks later. Per the germline V gene, CDR1 is SGHAT and CDR2 is FQNNGV. V was shortened by 2 bases and J by 0 bases, with 14 bases between the two germline ends. The length of the CDR3 is 17 residues. Sequencing was performed with immunoSEQ multiplex PCR; in TCRdb, only in-frame clones are kept and a portion is missing. The repertoire consists of roughly 120,000 clones, with roughly four fifths occurring once and the leading ten covering 1.9%.

This specimen consisted of blood, obtained from a patient whose treatment included radiotherapy and nephrectomy. This rearrangement joins TRBV11-2 to TRBJ1-3, with D unresolved. This TCR derives from a woman aged 55-75 years with renal cell carcinoma. For the CDR3, the DNA is TGTGCCAGCAGCTTACTTGTCGGAGCCAGCTCTGGAAACACCATATATTTT. It is translated as CASSLLVGASSGNTIYF.